This T cell receptor (beta chain) was recovered during a study of shared clonotypes between healthy human individuals. The assay was immunoSEQ multiplex PCR, and TCRdb's table has in-frame clones only and misses some. This repertoire shows about 120,000 clones, about 70% found once; its top ten account for roughly a quarter. The V end lost 2 bases, the J end lost 3 bases, and 15 bases lay between the germline ends. CDR3 length: 16 amino acids. CDR1 SGHVS and CDR2 FQNEAQ come from the germline V gene. This clone occurred a few times. The rearrangement links TRBV7-8 to TRBJ2-3; tentative D call: TRBD1 (6 bases). The clonotype comes from a woman aged 25 to 39 in good health. Input material: memory CD8+ T cells sorted from blood. Regarding subset: CD45RO+ cells pooled with CCR7-negative TemRA cells. CDR3 loop: CASSLILAGETDTQYF. CDR3 nucleotides: TGTGCCAGCAGCTTAATCTTGGCAGGGGAGACAGATACGCAGTATTTT.